The rows below give T cell receptor beta chains drawn from one sample of a study of blood T cell repertoires in COVID-19. The method was immunoSEQ multiplex PCR; TCRdb's version includes in-frame clones alone and lacks a portion of them. The sample contains roughly 330,000 clones, over 70% of which appear only once. Input material: PBMCs or T cells enriched from blood (not recorded which). The receptors come from a man aged 25-45 years who had recovered from COVID-19. CDR3s include the opening cysteine and the closing phenylalanine or tryptophan. The D gene is left open where the match is weak. Size is omitted from some rows. Given values are once, few, many or a class for expanded clones.

size: -; J: TRBJ1-3; V: TRBV5-1; D: -; DNA: TGCGCCAGCAGCTTGGCCGGGAGCTCTGGAAACACCATATATTTT; CDR3: CASSLAGSSGNTIYF
size: -; J: TRBJ1-5; V: TRBV15; D: TRBD1; DNA: TGTGCCACCAGCAGAGATCCCGACAGGGTACGGGATCAGCCCCAGCATTTT; CDR3: CATSRDPDRVRDQPQHF
size: -; J: TRBJ2-3; V: TRBV24-1; D: TRBD2; DNA: TGTGCCACCAGTGACCCCGGACTAGCGGGGCACACAGATACGCAGTATTTT; CDR3: CATSDPGLAGHTDTQYF
size: -; J: TRBJ1-5; V: TRBV19; D: -; DNA: TGTGCCAGTAGTATAATGCGCGGAGGAGGTCCAAGCAATCAGCCCCAGCATTTT; CDR3: CASSIMRGGGPSNQPQHF
size: -; J: TRBJ1-5; V: TRBV28; D: -; DNA: TGTGCCAGCAGTCCCCTGCCGGAGTATAGCAATCAGCCCCAGCATTTT; CDR3: CASSPLPEYSNQPQHF
size: -; J: TRBJ2-1; V: TRBV9; D: TRBD2; DNA: TGTGCCAGCAGCGACTCCCGACTAGCGGGGGGGAATGAGCAGTTCTTC; CDR3: CASSDSRLAGGNEQFF
size: few; J: TRBJ2-7; V: TRBV11-2; D: TRBD1; DNA: TGTGCCAGCAGCCCCCGGGACAGGGGGTCCTACGAGCAGTACTTC; CDR3: CASSPRDRGSYEQYF
size: -; J: TRBJ2-1; V: TRBV5-6; D: TRBD2; DNA: TGTGCCAGCAGCGGACTAGCGGGGGAGCAGTTCTTC; CDR3: CASSGLAGEQFF
size: -; J: TRBJ1-3; V: TRBV27; D: TRBD1; DNA: TGTGCCAGCGCCGGGACAGACTCTGGAAACACCATATATTTT; CDR3: CASAGTDSGNTIYF
size: -; J: TRBJ2-3; V: TRBV19; D: TRBD1; DNA: TGTGCCAGTAGTATTGGGACAGGGTACTCAGATACGCAGTATTTT; CDR3: CASSIGTGYSDTQYF
size: -; J: TRBJ1-5; V: TRBV7-2; D: -; DNA: TGTGCCAGCACCGGAGTCGGCAGGGCTCAGCCCCAGCATTTT; CDR3: CASTGVGRAQPQHF
size: -; J: TRBJ1-1; V: TRBV12-3/TRBV12-4; D: -; DNA: TGTGCCAGCAGTTTTACTAACACTGAAGCTTTCTTT; CDR3: CASSFTNTEAFF
size: -; J: TRBJ2-7; V: TRBV7-9; D: TRBD1; DNA: TGTGCCAGCAGCCCAAGGACCGGGACAGGGGCGTACGAGCAGTACTTC; CDR3: CASSPRTGTGAYEQYF
size: -; J: TRBJ1-5; V: TRBV15; D: -; DNA: TGTGCCACCAGCGAGCGACTGGGGGCGGGTCAGCCCCAGCATTTT; CDR3: CATSERLGAGQPQHF
size: -; J: TRBJ2-3; V: TRBV11-2; D: -; DNA: TGTGCCAGCAGCTTACTTCCTAGCTTAAGGGATACGCAGTATTTT; CDR3: CASSLLPSLRDTQYF
size: once; J: TRBJ2-3; V: TRBV5-1; D: TRBD1; DNA: TGCGCCAGCAGCTTCCGGGACAGGGGAGACGGCACAGATACGCAGTATTTT; CDR3: CASSFRDRGDGTDTQYF
size: -; J: TRBJ1-2; V: TRBV11-2; D: -; DNA: TGTGCCAGCAGCTCAAACTATGGCTACACCTTC; CDR3: CASSSNYGYTF
size: -; J: TRBJ2-7; V: TRBV14; D: TRBD1; DNA: TGTGCCAGCAGGCGGAGTGGGACAGGGGGCTACGAGCAGTACTTC; CDR3: CASRRSGTGGYEQYF
size: -; J: TRBJ2-7; V: TRBV5-1; D: -; DNA: TGCGCCAGCAGCTTGACCGGGACTTCCACCTACGAGCAGTACTTC; CDR3: CASSLTGTSTYEQYF
size: -; J: TRBJ2-7; V: TRBV10-3; D: -; DNA: TGTGCCATCAGTCCTGACAGGACATACTCCTACGAGCAGTACTTC; CDR3: CAISPDRTYSYEQYF
size: -; J: TRBJ2-5; V: TRBV4-2; D: TRBD2; DNA: TGTGCCAGCAGCCAAGATGCTAGCGGGGGGGCCTGGGTAGAGACCCAGTACTTC; CDR3: CASSQDASGGAWVETQYF
size: -; J: TRBJ2-7; V: TRBV2; D: -; DNA: TGTGCCAGCCTGAAAAGAGCCTACGAGCAGTACTTC; CDR3: CASLKRAYEQYF
size: -; J: TRBJ2-3; V: TRBV13; D: TRBD2; DNA: TGTGCCAGCAGCTTCCGGGGGGGCCTTGTGGGAGATACGCAGTATTTT; CDR3: CASSFRGGLVGDTQYF
size: once; J: TRBJ1-2; V: TRBV28; D: TRBD1; DNA: TGTGCCAGCAGTGCGACCCGAGACAGGGTAGAATACACCTTC; CDR3: CASSATRDRVEYTF
size: once; J: TRBJ2-1; V: TRBV6-2/TRBV6-3; D: -; DNA: TGTGCCAGCAGTAATCCCAGGCGGGGGCCCTACAATGAGCAGTTCTTC; CDR3: CASSNPRRGPYNEQFF
size: -; J: TRBJ2-3; V: TRBV7-8; D: TRBD1; DNA: TGTGCCAGCAGCTTCTCAGGAGGGACAGGGGCCACAGATACGCAGTATTTT; CDR3: CASSFSGGTGATDTQYF
size: once; J: TRBJ2-5; V: TRBV5-4; D: -; DNA: TGTGCCAGCAGCTCCCGGATGGGGGGGCCCCAAGAGACCCAGTACTTC; CDR3: CASSSRMGGPQETQYF